The entry below describes one T cell receptor beta chain. This record comes from a study of blood T cell repertoires in COVID-19. Study information: Donors in the United States, Italy and Spain gave samples during acute or convalescent COVID-19. Sources were T cells, B-cell-depleted T cells, or PBMCs; the material itself was cDNA or gDNA.

The germline CDR1 and CDR2 sequences are SNHLY and FYNNEI. Trimming pared 7 bases from V and 6 bases from J, leaving 12 bases between. The CDR3 extends over 13 amino acids. Under the authors' procedure: Amplification from reference gene primers served as the basis for estimated nucleated cell counts. Some clones are missing from TCRdb's copy, which holds only in-frame ones; the method was immunoSEQ multiplex PCR. V and J calls and clone size are given by that table; D and trimming were obtained from the DNA. The sample gives roughly 65,000 clones, roughly nine tenths of which show up once; around 13% is in the top ten.

The chain employs TRBV2 and TRBJ1-4, with D unresolved. The receptor's source is a woman aged 55-70 years with acute or convalescent COVID-19. Sequences were obtained from peripheral blood. DNA of the CDR3: TGTGCCAGCATCTCCGGGAGATATGAAAAACTGTTTTTT. Protein: CASISGRYEKLFF.